This T cell receptor (beta chain) was recovered during a study of technical replicates of blood from several donors. The J segment lost 4 bases and the V segment lost 8 bases, leaving 17 bases of the junction unmatched. CDR3 length: 16 residues. Looked up from germline, CDR1 is MDHEN and CDR2 is SYDVKM. Profiled with immunoSEQ multiplex PCR; TCRdb holds only in-frame clones, not every one. Of tens of thousands of clones detected, approximately 94% appear once; the ten largest clones hold around 0.37%. What was sequenced was T cells isolated from PBMCs. This clonotype was obtained from a human donor in good health. The chain combines TRBV28 with TRBJ2-7; TRBD2 matches at 7 bases. The chain's CDR3 is CASGPRSGTILYEQYF. CDR3 in DNA: TGTGCCAGCGGCCCCCGATCCGGGACTATTTTATACGAGCAGTACTTC.